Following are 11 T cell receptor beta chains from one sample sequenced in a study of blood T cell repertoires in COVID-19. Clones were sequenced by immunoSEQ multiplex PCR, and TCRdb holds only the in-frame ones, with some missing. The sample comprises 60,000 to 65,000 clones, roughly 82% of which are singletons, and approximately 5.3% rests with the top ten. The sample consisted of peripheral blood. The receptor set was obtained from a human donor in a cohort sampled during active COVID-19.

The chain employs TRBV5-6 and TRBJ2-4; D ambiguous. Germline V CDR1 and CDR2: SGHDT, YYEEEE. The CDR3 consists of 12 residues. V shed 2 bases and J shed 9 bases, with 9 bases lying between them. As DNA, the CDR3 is TGTGCCAGCAGCTTTGGGCAGAGCATTCAGTACTTC. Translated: CASSFGQSIQYF. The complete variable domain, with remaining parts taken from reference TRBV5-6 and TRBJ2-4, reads DAGVTQSPTHLIKTRGQQVTLRCSPKSGHDTVSWYQQALGQGPQFIFQYYEEEERQRGNFPDRFSGHQFPNYSSELNVNALLLGDSALYLCASSFGQSIQYFGAGTRLSVL.

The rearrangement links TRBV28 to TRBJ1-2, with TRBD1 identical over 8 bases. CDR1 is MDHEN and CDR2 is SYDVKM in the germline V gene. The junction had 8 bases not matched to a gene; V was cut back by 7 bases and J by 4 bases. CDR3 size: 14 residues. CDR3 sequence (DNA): TGTGCCAGCACCGAGGGTACAGGGGGCTATGGCTACACCTTC. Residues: CASTEGTGGYGYTF.

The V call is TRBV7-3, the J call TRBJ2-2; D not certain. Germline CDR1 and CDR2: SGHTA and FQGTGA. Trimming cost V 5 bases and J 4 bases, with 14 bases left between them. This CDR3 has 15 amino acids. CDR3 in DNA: TGTGCCAGCAGCCCCCACCCGGTCTCCACCGGGGAGCTGTTTTTT. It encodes CASSPHPVSTGELFF.

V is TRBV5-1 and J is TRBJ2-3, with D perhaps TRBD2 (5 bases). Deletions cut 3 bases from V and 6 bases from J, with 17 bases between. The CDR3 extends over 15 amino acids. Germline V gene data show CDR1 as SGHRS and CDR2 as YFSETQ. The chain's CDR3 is CASSSSGYTPDTQYF. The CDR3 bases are TGCGCCAGCAGCTCCAGCGGATACACCCCCGATACGCAGTATTTT.

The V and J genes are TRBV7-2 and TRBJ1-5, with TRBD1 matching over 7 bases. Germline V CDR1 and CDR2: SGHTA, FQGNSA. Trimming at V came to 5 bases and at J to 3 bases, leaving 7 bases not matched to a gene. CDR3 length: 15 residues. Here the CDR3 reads CASSVRTGVNQPQHF. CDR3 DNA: TGTGCCAGCAGCGTCAGGACAGGCGTCAATCAGCCCCAGCATTTT.

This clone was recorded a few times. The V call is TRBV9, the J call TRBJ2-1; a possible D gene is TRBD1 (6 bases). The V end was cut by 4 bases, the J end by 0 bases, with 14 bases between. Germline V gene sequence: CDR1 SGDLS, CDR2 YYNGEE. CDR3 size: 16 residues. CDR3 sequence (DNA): TGTGCCAGCAGCAGCCGACAGGAGAACTCCTACAATGAGCAGTTCTTC. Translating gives CASSSRQENSYNEQFF.

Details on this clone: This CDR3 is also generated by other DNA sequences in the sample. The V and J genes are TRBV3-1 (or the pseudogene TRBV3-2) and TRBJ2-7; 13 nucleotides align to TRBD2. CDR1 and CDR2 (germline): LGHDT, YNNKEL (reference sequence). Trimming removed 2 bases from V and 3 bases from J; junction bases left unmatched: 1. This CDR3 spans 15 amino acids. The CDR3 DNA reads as TGTGCCAGCAGCCAACGACTAGCGGGGGGCTACGAGCAGTACTTC. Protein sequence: CASSQRLAGGYEQYF.

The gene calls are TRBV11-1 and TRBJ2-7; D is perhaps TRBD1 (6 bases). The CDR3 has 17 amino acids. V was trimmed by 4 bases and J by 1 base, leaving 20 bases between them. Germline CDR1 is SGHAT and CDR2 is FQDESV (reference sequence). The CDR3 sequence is CASSSARGTRASYEQYF. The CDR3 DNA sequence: TGTGCCAGCAGCTCAGCGAGGGGGACAAGGGCTTCCTACGAGCAGTACTTC.

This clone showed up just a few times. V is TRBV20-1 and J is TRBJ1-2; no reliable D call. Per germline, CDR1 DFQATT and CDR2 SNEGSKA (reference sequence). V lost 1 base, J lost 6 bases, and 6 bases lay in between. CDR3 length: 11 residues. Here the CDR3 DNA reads TGCAGTGCTAGAGTACACGATGGCTACACCTTC. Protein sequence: CSARVHDGYTF.

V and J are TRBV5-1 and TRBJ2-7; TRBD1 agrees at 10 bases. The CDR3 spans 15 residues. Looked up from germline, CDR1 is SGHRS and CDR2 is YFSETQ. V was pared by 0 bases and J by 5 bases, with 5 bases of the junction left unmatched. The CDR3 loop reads CASSLEGQGMNEQYF. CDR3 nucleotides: TGCGCCAGCAGCTTGGAGGGACAGGGGATGAACGAGCAGTACTTC.

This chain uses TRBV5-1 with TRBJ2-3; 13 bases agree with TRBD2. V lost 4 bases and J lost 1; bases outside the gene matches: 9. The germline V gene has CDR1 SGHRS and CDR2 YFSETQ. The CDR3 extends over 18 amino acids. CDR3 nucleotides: TGCGCCAGCAGCCATGGACTAGCGGGGGCACCGGGCACAGATACGCAGTATTTT. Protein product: CASSHGLAGAPGTDTQYF.